This T cell receptor (beta chain) was identified in a study of T cell changes during pregnancy in multiple sclerosis. Germline V gene data show CDR1 as LNHDA and CDR2 as SQIVND (reference sequence). This CDR3 is 15 amino acids long. Trimming removed 5 bases from V and 2 bases from J; junction bases left unmatched: 3. The protocol was immunoSEQ multiplex PCR, while the TCRdb copy is restricted to in-frame clones and leaves out a portion. The table has about 40,000 clones, approximately 94% seen once. This TCR was sampled from a female donor with multiple sclerosis, enrolled in a pregnancy study. The input for sequencing was peripheral blood, taken in the third trimester of pregnancy. The chain links TRBV19 to TRBJ2-3, with TRBD1 identical over 11 bases. For the CDR3, the DNA is TGTGCCAGTAGTCCTGGACAGGGGGCCACAGATACGCAGTATTTT. It yields the protein CASSPGQGATDTQYF.